This T cell receptor (beta chain) was captured by sequencing in a study of CD8 T cells in ankylosing spondylitis. Study results and caveats: Peripheral blood samples showed relatively rare disease-linked clones, and these clones were CD8+. A motif of roughly eight highly homologous TCR beta variants was seen as apparently characteristic of ankylosing spondylitis blood.

A quantitative 5'-RACE method, one with molecular barcodes, was used to make TCR beta libraries. In TCRdb, the 5' RACE reads were re-called with MiXCR into one record per CDR3 protein. The sample holds a few hundred thousand distinct CDR3 sequences, 20% to 25% seen once. This clonotype was seen more than once but under ten times. Antigen: not known. The origin of this receptor is a female donor with ankylosing spondylitis or in good health (not recorded which). Sample: blood, either unsorted or a sorted T cell fraction (not recorded which).

CDR3 loop: CASSFRDRSSYEQYF. CDR3 sequence (DNA): TGTGCCAGCAGTTTCCGGGACAGGAGCTCCTACGAGCAGTACTTC. The gene calls are TRBV27 and TRBJ2-7; 8 nucleotides line up with TRBD1. Per germline, CDR1 MNHEY and CDR2 SMNVEV (reference sequence). The CDR3 totals 15 residues. The junction had 4 bases not matched to a gene; V was cut back by 3 bases and J by 0 bases.